This T cell receptor (beta chain) was obtained from a study of blood T cell repertoires in COVID-19. The protocol was immunoSEQ multiplex PCR, while the TCRdb copy is restricted to in-frame clones and leaves out a portion. The profile shows approximately 52,000 clones, approximately 89% of them singletons. CDR3 length: 16 residues. The ends were cut back, 4 bases at V and 1 base at J, with 15 bases in the middle. Germline V gene lookup returns CDR1 LGHNA and CDR2 YSLEER. The source is a man aged 60-69 years with active COVID-19. This chain links TRBV4-3 with TRBJ2-3; tentative D call: TRBD2 (5 bases). What was sequenced was peripheral blood. The CDR3 nucleotides are TGCGCCAGCAGCCGCCTCACTAGTAGCGGCACAGATACGCAGTATTTT. Its translation is CASSRLTSSGTDTQYF.